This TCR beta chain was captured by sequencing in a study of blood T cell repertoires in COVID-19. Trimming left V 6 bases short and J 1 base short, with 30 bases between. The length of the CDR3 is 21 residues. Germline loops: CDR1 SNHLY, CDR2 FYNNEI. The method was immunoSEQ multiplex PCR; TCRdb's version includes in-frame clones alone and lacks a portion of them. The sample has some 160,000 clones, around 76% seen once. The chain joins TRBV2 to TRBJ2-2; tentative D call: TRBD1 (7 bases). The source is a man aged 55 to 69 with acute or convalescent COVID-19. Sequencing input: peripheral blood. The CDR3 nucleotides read TGTGCCAGCAGGGACAATCCCGGGACAGCCCGGATTAGCGGGAACACCGGGGAGCTGTTTTTT. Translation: CASRDNPGTARISGNTGELFF. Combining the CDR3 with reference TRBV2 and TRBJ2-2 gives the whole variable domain EPEVTQTPSHQVTQMGQEVILRCVPISNHLYFYWYRQILGQKVEFLVSFYNNEISEKSEIFDDQFSVERPDGSNFTLKIRSTKLEDSAMYFCASRDNPGTARISGNTGELFFGEGSRLTVL.